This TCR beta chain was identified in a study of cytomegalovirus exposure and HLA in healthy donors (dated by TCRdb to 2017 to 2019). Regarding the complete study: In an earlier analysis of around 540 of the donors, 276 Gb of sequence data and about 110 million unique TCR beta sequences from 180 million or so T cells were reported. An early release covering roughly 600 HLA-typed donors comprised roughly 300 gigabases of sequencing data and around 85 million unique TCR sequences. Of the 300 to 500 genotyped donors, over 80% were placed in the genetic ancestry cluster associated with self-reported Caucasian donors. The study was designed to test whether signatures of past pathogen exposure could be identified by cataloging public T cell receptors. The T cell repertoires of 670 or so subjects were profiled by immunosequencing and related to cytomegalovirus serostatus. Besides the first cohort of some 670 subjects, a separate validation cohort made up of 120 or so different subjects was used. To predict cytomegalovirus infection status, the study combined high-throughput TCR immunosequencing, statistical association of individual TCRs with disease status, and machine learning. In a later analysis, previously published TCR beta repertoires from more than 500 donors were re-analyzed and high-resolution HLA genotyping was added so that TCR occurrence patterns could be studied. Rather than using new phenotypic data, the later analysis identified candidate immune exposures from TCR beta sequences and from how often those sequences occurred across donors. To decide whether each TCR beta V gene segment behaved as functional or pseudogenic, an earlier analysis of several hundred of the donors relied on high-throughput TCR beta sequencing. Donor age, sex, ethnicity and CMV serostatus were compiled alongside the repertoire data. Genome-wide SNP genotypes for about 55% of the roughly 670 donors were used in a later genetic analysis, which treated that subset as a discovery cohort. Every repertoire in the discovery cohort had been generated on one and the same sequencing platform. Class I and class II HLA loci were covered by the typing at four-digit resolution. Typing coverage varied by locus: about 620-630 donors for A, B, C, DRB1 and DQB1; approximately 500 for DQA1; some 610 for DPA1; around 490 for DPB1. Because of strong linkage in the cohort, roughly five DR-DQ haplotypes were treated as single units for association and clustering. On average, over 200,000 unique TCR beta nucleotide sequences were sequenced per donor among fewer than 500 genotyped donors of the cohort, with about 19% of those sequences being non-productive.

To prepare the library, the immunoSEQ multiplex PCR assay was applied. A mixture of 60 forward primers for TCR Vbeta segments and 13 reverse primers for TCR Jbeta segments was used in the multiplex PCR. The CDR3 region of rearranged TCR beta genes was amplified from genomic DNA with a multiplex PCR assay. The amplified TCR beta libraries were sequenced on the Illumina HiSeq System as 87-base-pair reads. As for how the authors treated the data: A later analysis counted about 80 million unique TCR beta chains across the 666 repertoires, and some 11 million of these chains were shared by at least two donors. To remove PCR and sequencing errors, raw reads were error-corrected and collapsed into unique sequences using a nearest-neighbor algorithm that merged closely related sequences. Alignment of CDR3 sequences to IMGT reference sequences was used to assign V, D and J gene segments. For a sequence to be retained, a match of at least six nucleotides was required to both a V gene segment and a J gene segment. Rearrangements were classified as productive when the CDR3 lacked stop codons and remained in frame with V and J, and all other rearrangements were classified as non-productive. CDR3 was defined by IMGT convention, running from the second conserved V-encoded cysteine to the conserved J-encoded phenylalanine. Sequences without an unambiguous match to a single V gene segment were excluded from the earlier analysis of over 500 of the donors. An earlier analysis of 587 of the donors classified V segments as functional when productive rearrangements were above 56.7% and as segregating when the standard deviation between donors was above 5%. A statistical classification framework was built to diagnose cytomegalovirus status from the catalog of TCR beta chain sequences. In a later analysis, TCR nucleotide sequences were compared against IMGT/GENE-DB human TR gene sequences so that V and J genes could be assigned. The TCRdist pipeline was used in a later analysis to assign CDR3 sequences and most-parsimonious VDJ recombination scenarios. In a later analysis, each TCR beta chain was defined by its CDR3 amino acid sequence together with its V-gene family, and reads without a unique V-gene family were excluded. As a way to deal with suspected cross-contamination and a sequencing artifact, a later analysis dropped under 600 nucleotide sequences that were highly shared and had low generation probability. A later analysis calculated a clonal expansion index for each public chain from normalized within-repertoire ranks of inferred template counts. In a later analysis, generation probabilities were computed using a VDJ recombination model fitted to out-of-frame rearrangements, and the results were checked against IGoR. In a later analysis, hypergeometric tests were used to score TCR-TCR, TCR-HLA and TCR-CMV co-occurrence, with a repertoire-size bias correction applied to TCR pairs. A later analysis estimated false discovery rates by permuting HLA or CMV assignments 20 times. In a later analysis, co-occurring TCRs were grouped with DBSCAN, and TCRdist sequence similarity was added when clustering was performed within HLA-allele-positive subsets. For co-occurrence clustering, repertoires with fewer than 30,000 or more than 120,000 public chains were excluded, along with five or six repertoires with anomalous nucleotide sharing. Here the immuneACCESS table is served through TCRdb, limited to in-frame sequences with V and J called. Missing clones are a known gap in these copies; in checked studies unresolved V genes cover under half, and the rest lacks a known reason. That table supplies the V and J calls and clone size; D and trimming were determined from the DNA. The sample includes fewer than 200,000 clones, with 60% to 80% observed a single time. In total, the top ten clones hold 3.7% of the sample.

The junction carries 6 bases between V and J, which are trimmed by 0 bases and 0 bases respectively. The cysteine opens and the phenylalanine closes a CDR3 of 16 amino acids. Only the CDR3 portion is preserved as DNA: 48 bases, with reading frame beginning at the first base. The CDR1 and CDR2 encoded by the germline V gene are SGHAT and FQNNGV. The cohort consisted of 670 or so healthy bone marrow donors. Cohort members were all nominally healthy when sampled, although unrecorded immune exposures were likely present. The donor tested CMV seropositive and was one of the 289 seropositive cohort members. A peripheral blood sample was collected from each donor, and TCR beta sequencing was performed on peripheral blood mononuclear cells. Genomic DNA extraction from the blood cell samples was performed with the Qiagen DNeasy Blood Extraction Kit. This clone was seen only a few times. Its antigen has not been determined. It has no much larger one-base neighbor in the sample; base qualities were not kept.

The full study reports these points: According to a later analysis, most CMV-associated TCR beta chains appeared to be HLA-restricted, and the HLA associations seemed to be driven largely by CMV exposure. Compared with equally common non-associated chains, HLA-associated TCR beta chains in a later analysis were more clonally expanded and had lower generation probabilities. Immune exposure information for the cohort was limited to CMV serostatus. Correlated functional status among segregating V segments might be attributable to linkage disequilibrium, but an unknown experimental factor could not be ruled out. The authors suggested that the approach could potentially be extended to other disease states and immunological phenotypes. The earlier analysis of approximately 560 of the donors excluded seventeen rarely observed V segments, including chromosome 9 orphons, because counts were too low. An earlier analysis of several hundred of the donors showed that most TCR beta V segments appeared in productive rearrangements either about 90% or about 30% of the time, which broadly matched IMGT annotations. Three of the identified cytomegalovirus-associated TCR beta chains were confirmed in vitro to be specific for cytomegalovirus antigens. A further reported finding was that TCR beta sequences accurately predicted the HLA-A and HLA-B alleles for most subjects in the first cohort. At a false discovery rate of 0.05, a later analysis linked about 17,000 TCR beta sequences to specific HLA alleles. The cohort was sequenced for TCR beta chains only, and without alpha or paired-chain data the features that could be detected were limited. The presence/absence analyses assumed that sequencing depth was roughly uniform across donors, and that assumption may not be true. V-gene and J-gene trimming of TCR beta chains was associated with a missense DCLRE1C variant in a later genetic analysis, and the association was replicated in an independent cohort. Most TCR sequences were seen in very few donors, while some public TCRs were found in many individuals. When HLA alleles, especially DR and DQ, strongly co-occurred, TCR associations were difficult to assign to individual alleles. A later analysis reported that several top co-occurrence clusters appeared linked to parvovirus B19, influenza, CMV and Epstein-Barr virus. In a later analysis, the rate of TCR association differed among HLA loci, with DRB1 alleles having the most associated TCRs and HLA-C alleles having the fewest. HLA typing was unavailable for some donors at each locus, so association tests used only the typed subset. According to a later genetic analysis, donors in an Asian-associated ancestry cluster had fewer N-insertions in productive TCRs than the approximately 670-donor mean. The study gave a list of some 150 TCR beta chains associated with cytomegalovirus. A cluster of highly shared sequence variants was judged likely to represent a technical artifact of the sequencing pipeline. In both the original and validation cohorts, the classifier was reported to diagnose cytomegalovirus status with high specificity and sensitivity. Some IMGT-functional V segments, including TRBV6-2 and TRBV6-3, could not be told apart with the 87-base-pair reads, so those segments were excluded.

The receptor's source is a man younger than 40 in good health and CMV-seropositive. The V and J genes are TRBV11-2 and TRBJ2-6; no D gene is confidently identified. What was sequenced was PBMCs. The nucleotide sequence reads TGTGCCAGCAGCTTAGATGCCGGCTCTGGGGCCAACGTCCTGACTTTC. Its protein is CASSLDAGSGANVLTF. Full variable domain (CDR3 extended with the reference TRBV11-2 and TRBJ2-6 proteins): EAGVAQSPRYKIIEKRQSVAFWCNPISGHATLYWYQQILGQGPKLLIQFQNNGVVDDSQLPKDRFSAERLKGVDSTLKIQPAKLEDSAVYLCASSLDAGSGANVLTFGAGSRLTVL.